This T cell receptor (beta chain) was sequenced during a study of blood T cells in healthy people across ages. For the second PCR, which ran for about 6 to 12 cycles, a sample-barcoded 5' primer and a J-beta primer mix were used. Each CDR3 protein is one row after TCRdb ran MiXCR on the 5' RACE reads. The sample has about 640,000 distinct CDR3 sequences, roughly 58% seen once. Trimming removed 1 base from V and 3 bases from J, with 10 bases in between. The CDR3 length is 14 residues. The germline V gene has CDR1 SGHRS and CDR2 YFSETQ. Sequenced sample: blood. This chain uses TRBV5-1 with TRBJ1-2; no clear D gene. The clonotype was recovered from a man in his sixties in good health. As DNA, the CDR3 is TGCGCCAGCAGCTTGACAGACAACTACTATGGCTACACCTTC. It translates to CASSLTDNYYGYTF.